The 28 T cell receptor beta chains below all came from one sample that was sequenced in a study of T cells in localized non-small cell lung cancer. The table came from immunoSEQ multiplex PCR; TCRdb's copy has only in-frame clones and leaves some out. The top ten hold 22% of the sample, which has about 21,000 clones, 88% seen once. Sequencing used PBMCs, obtained before any cancer treatment. The receptors derive from a man aged 40 to 69 with stage II squamous cell lung carcinoma.

This chain links TRBV9 with TRBJ2-1; D perhaps matches TRBD1 (6 bases). Germline assignment: CDR1 SGDLS and CDR2 YYNGEE. The CDR3 has 16 residues. V was shortened by 4 bases and J by 0 bases, with 14 bases between the two germline ends. Written as DNA, the CDR3 is TGTGCCAGCAGCTCTCAGGGGCTGAGCTCCTACAATGAGCAGTTCTTC. This translates into CASSSQGLSSYNEQFF.

This chain uses TRBV19 with TRBJ2-7; 7 bases align to TRBD1. CDR1 and CDR2 (germline): LNHDA, SQIVND (reference sequence). The length of the CDR3 is 13 residues. V was pared by 2 bases and J by 7 bases, with 5 bases of the junction left unmatched. CDR3 protein: CASSISLGQEQYF. The DNA for the CDR3 is TGTGCCAGTAGTATATCCCTGGGACAGGAGCAGTACTTC.

The V and J genes are TRBV7-9 and TRBJ2-2; 7 nucleotides align to TRBD1. Looked up from germline, CDR1 is SEHNR and CDR2 is FQNEAQ (reference sequence). This CDR3 has 16 residues. V trimming: 2 bases; J trimming: 4 bases; junction bases outside the gene matches: 7. This CDR3 reads CASSLIGTVPTGELFF. Written as DNA, the CDR3 is TGTGCCAGCAGCTTAATTGGGACAGTTCCCACCGGGGAGCTGTTTTTT.

The chain combines TRBV27 with TRBJ2-5; TRBD1 or TRBD2 may be the D gene (5 bases each). The germline V gene has CDR1 MNHEY and CDR2 SMNVEV (reference sequence). CDR3 length: 14 amino acids. Trimming took 8 bases from V and 0 from J, leaving 13 bases between them. CDR3 loop: CASCRDGYQETQYF. The CDR3 DNA reads as TGTGCCAGCTGCCGGGACGGCTACCAAGAGACCCAGTACTTC.

The chain joins TRBV9 to TRBJ2-3, with 12 bases aligning to TRBD1. The CDR3 is made up of 16 amino acids. CDR1 and CDR2 from the germline V gene are SGDLS and YYNGEE. The trim removed 2 bases at V and 4 bases at J, leaving 5 bases unmatched. This CDR3 is CASSVGTGGLADTQYF. CDR3 DNA: TGTGCCAGCAGCGTGGGGACAGGGGGCTTGGCAGATACGCAGTATTTT.

The chain is built from TRBV7-2 and TRBJ2-5; possible D gene TRBD2, 7 bases. There are 14 residues in the CDR3. Germline V gene sequence: CDR1 SGHTA, CDR2 FQGNSA. The V end lost 0 bases, the J end lost 5 bases, and 10 bases lay between the germline ends. In DNA form, the CDR3 reads TGTGCCAGCAGCTTAGCGGGGGGGCGGGAGACCCAGTACTTC. This encodes CASSLAGGRETQYF.

The chain uses TRBV19 and TRBJ2-1, with a possible D match to TRBD2 (6 bases). The CDR3 spans 16 residues. Trimming pared 1 base from V and 0 bases from J, leaving 10 bases between. The V gene's germline CDR1 is LNHDA and CDR2 SQIVND (reference sequence). In DNA, the CDR3 is TGTGCCAGTAGTATAGTTTCCGGGAGCTCCTACAATGAGCAGTTCTTC. Its protein is CASSIVSGSSYNEQFF. Using reference TRBV19 and TRBJ2-1 for the parts outside the CDR3, the full variable domain is DGGITQSPKYLFRKEGQNVTLSCEQNLNHDAMYWYRQDPGQGLRLIYYSQIVNDFQKGDIAEGYSVSREKKESFPLTVTSAQKNPTAFYLCASSIVSGSSYNEQFFGPGTRLTVL.

This clone was detected only a few times. The chain uses TRBV28 and TRBJ2-5; 7 nucleotides agree with TRBD1. After removal of 1 base from V and 9 bases from J, the junction contained 8 bases not matched to a gene. The CDR3 has 14 residues. Germline-derived CDR1 and CDR2 are MDHEN and SYDVKM. The CDR3 nucleotides are TGTGCCAGCAGTTTATCCCACGCCCAGGGGGCCCAGTACTTC. It yields the protein CASSLSHAQGAQYF.

This rearrangement joins TRBV27 to TRBJ1-6, with 7 bases lining up with TRBD1. Germline values: CDR1 MNHEY, CDR2 SMNVEV (reference sequence). This CDR3 is 16 amino acids long. Unmatched junction bases numbered 5, after V lost 6 bases and J lost 0 bases. The CDR3 DNA reads as TGTGCCAGCAGAGAGGACAGGACCTCCTATAATTCACCCCTCCACTTT. Translation gives CASREDRTSYNSPLHF.

This clone was seen just once. This chain joins TRBV18 and TRBJ2-7; no firm D call. CDR1 is KGHSH and CDR2 is LQKENI in the germline V gene. The germline V and J ends were trimmed by 3 bases and 6 bases, with 15 bases remaining between them. The CDR3 is made up of 14 amino acids. The CDR3 is CASSPGNLGTEQYF. CDR3 bases: TGTGCCAGCTCACCTGGGAATCTGGGAACCGAGCAGTACTTC.

The chain carries TRBV6-5 and TRBJ2-2; D unresolved. V was pared by 8 bases and J by 6 bases, with 7 bases between. Germline CDR1 reads MNHEY; CDR2 reads SVGAGI. This CDR3 region has 11 residues. CDR3 in amino acids: CASARAGELFF. As DNA, the CDR3 is TGTGCCAGCGCAAGGGCCGGGGAGCTGTTTTTT.

The J gene is TRBJ2-2, the V gene TRBV7-9; possible D gene TRBD2, 5 bases. CDR1 is SEHNR, CDR2 FQNEAQ, per germline (reference sequence). The CDR3 runs to 15 residues. V shed 4 bases and J shed 4 bases, with 13 bases lying between them. Here the CDR3 DNA reads TGTGCCAGCAGCTCCGCGGGTGGCGGCACCGGGGAGCTGTTTTTT. This sequence encodes CASSSAGGGTGELFF. Full variable domain (rest looked up from reference TRBV7-9 and TRBJ2-2): DTGVSQNPRHKITKRGQNVTFRCDPISEHNRLYWYRQTLGQGPEFLTYFQNEAQLEKSRLLSDRFSAERPKGSFSTLEIQRTEQGDSAMYLCASSSAGGGTGELFFGEGSRLTVL.

J is TRBJ1-1 and V is TRBV19; D is ambiguous. V gave up 5 bases and J gave up 0 bases, with 10 bases separating them. This CDR3 region has 14 residues. Germline CDR1 LNHDA, CDR2 SQIVND (reference sequence). The CDR3, as DNA: TGTGCCAGTAGTTCCGCGACGGTGAACACTGAAGCTTTCTTT. Its protein product is CASSSATVNTEAFF.

The V and J genes are TRBV5-1 and TRBJ1-4, with 8 positions matching TRBD1. Germline V gives CDR1 SGHRS, CDR2 YFSETQ. The CDR3 has 14 residues. J gave up 8 bases and V 4 bases, and 7 bases lay outside the gene matches. CDR3 bases: TGCGCCAGCAGCCCGGACAGGGTACAAGAAAAACTGTTTTTT. As protein: CASSPDRVQEKLFF.

V usage is TRBV5-1 and J usage is TRBJ2-2; no clear D. The CDR3 contains 16 residues. V dropped 1 base and J dropped 5 bases, with 15 bases sitting between them. CDR1 is SGHRS, CDR2 YFSETQ, per germline. The CDR3 protein is CASSLWLASQTGELFF. The CDR3 region has the DNA TGCGCCAGCAGCTTGTGGTTGGCCAGCCAGACCGGGGAGCTGTTTTTT.

The V gene is TRBV30, the J gene TRBJ1-1; 7 bases align to TRBD1. CDR1 and CDR2 (germline): GTSNPN, SVGIG (reference sequence). Trimming cost V 4 bases and J 7 bases; bases outside gene matches: 9. The CDR3 runs to 13 residues. Here the CDR3 reads CAWTLDRAGEAFF. CDR3 sequence (DNA): TGTGCCTGGACACTCGACAGGGCCGGTGAAGCTTTCTTT.

V and J are TRBV28 and TRBJ2-7; tentatively, D is TRBD2 (5 bases). Trimming shortened V by 5 bases and J by 1 base, and 12 bases separated the two germline ends. The CDR3 extends over 14 amino acids. From germline, CDR1 is MDHEN and CDR2 SYDVKM. The CDR3 loop reads CASSPPGLSYEQYF. CDR3 nucleotide sequence: TGTGCCAGCAGTCCTCCCGGACTTTCCTACGAGCAGTACTTC.

The CDR3 here is CASSPSYEQYF. In nucleotides, the CDR3 is TGTGCCAGCAGTCCCTCCTACGAGCAGTACTTC. The chain is built from TRBV27 and TRBJ2-7, with unresolved D. V was trimmed by 5 bases and J by 0 bases, leaving 2 bases between them. Germline V lookup: CDR1 MNHEY, CDR2 SMNVEV (reference sequence). The CDR3 contains 11 residues.

The chain couples TRBV19 to TRBJ1-5; D not certain. Germline CDR1 LNHDA, CDR2 SQIVND (reference sequence). This CDR3 has 17 amino acids. The V end was cut by 6 bases, the J end by 5 bases, with 23 bases between. In DNA, the CDR3 is TGTGCCAGTAGACGATTCGCCTTTTTGGGAGTCGATCAGCCCCAGCATTTT. The encoded protein is CASRRFAFLGVDQPQHF.

This clone was detected once. The chain couples TRBV7-9 to TRBJ2-7, with 7 bases lining up with TRBD1. Trimming removed 4 bases from V and 2 bases from J; junction bases left unmatched: 8. The CDR3 covers 15 residues. Germline values: CDR1 SEHNR, CDR2 FQNEAQ (reference sequence). The CDR3: CASSSIKGQTYEQYF. The CDR3, as DNA: TGTGCCAGCAGCTCCATCAAGGGACAGACCTACGAGCAGTACTTC. The whole variable domain, remainder taken from reference TRBV7-9 and TRBJ2-7, is DTGVSQNPRHKITKRGQNVTFRCDPISEHNRLYWYRQTLGQGPEFLTYFQNEAQLEKSRLLSDRFSAERPKGSFSTLEIQRTEQGDSAMYLCASSSIKGQTYEQYFGPGTRLTVT.

The chain uses TRBV29-1 and TRBJ1-1, with a tentative D call TRBD1 (6 bases). CDR1 and CDR2 from the germline V gene are SQVTM and ANQGSEA. This CDR3 is 13 amino acids long. Trimming took 6 bases from V and 5 from J, leaving 16 bases between them. The CDR3 nucleotides read TGCAGCGTCCTACAGGGAAGAGAGACTGAAGCTTTCTTT. Protein product: CSVLQGRETEAFF.

The J gene is TRBJ1-1, the V gene TRBV5-1, with 8 positions matching TRBD1. This CDR3 contains 15 residues. Trimming cost V 5 bases and J 3 bases; bases outside gene matches: 9. CDR1 SGHRS and CDR2 YFSETQ come from the germline V gene. CDR3 protein: CASRTGQGSYTEAFF. The CDR3 nucleotides read TGCGCCAGCAGGACCGGACAGGGCAGTTACACTGAAGCTTTCTTT.

This rearrangement joins TRBV10-2 to TRBJ1-2, with D unclear. The CDR3 length is 14 residues. The V and J ends lost 0 bases and 8 bases respectively, with 13 bases between them. Germline lookup yields CDR1 WSHSY and CDR2 SAAADI. This CDR3 is CASSESSHFKGYTF. The CDR3 coding sequence is TGCGCCAGCAGTGAGTCTAGCCATTTTAAGGGCTACACCTTC.

The chain couples TRBV21-1 to TRBJ2-1; TRBD2, the table's D call, was not compared with the DNA. TRBV21-1 is annotated as a pseudogene. This CDR3 region has 15 residues. CDR3 region: CASSKGLAGVGEQFF. For the CDR3, the DNA is TGTGCCAGCAGCAAGGGACTAGCGGGAGTAGGCGAGCAGTTCTTC.

This chain links TRBV7-9 with TRBJ1-1; 8 nucleotides align to TRBD1. Germline V gives CDR1 SEHNR, CDR2 FQNEAQ (reference sequence). The V and J ends lost 7 bases and 5 bases, in that order; junction bases with no gene match: 9. The CDR3 has 14 amino acids. CDR3 DNA: TGTGCCAGCATCAATACCGGGACAGGTACTGAAGCTTTCTTT. This encodes CASINTGTGTEAFF.

This clone was seen once. The CDR3 region is CASSLGQGRMETQYF. CDR3 coding DNA: TGTGCCAGTAGCCTGGGACAGGGGAGGATGGAGACCCAGTACTTC. The V gene is TRBV19, the J gene TRBJ2-5; 10 bases match TRBD1. CDR3 length: 15 amino acids. The germline gives CDR1 LNHDA, CDR2 SQIVND (reference sequence). J lost 5 bases, V lost 6 bases, and 9 bases had no gene match.

The chain employs TRBV2 and TRBJ2-4; the match to TRBD1 covers 7 bases. Looked up from germline, CDR1 is SNHLY and CDR2 is FYNNEI. The CDR3 has 14 amino acids. V was pared by 7 bases and J by 1 base, with 4 bases of the junction left unmatched. The CDR3 nucleotides read TGTGCCAGCAATGAGGACAGGGCCAAAAACATTCAGTACTTC. It codes for CASNEDRAKNIQYF.

The chain uses TRBV4-1 and TRBJ1-4; tentative D call: TRBD1 (5 bases). The CDR3 consists of 15 residues. V lost 1 base to trimming and J lost 8 bases, with 14 bases between them. Germline loops: CDR1 MGHRA, CDR2 YSYEKL. The CDR3 DNA is TGCGCCAGCAGCCAAGGCACCACAGGTGGGGAAAAACTGTTTTTT. Translating it yields CASSQGTTGGEKLFF.